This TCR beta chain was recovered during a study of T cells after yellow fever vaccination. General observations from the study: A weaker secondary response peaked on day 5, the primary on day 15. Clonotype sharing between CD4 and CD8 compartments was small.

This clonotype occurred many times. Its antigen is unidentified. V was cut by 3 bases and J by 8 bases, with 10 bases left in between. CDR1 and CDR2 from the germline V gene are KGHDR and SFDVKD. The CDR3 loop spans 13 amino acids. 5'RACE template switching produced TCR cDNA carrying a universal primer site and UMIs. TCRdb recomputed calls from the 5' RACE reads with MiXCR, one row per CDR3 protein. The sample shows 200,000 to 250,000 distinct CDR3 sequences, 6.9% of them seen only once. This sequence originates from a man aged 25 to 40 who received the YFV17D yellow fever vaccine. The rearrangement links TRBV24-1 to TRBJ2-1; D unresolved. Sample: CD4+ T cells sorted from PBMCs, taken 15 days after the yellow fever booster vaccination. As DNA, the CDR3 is TGTGCCACCAGTGATCCGGTCGTCGATGAGCAGTTCTTC. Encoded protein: CATSDPVVDEQFF.